A selection of T cell receptor beta chains follows, all from one sample in a study of type 1 regulatory T cells. TCRdb redid the calling of the reads with MiXCR, one entry per CDR3 protein. The table lists over 55,000 distinct CDR3 sequences, around 49% of them singletons. Antigens of these TCRs are unknown. Sample: cultured non-Tr1 T cells, either the whole culture or a sorted T cell fraction (not recorded which). Source of these receptors: a human donor in good health. CDR3s include the opening cysteine and the closing phenylalanine or tryptophan. The order of the fields is V gene, J gene, D gene, clone size, CDR3 protein, CDR3 DNA. The D gene is left open where the match is weak. Clone size, where shown, is once, few, many, or a class for clones that have expanded.

V gene: TRBV18
J gene: TRBJ2-1
D gene: TRBD2
clone size: NA
CDR3 protein: CASLPERGGSNEQFF
CDR3 DNA: TGTGCCAGCTTACCAGAGCGGGGGGGCTCCAATGAGCAGTTCTTC

V gene: TRBV12-3/TRBV12-4
J gene: TRBJ2-5
D gene: TRBD1
clone size: many
CDR3 protein: CASSFGTGVMAQYF
CDR3 DNA: TGTGCCAGCAGTTTCGGGACAGGGGTTATGGCCCAGTACTTC

V gene: TRBV20-1
J gene: TRBJ2-3
D gene: NA
clone size: few
CDR3 protein: CSARIGAVRSRDTQYF
CDR3 DNA: TGCAGTGCTCGTATCGGGGCGGTACGGTCTCGAGATACGCAGTATTTT

V gene: TRBV7-2
J gene: TRBJ2-6
D gene: TRBD1
clone size: NA
CDR3 protein: CASSLAGGSGANVLTF
CDR3 DNA: TGTGCCAGCAGCCTAGCAGGGGGCTCTGGGGCCAACGTCCTGACTTTC

V gene: TRBV28
J gene: TRBJ2-7
D gene: NA
clone size: few
CDR3 protein: CASNPHFASSYEQYF
CDR3 DNA: TGTGCCAGCAATCCGCACTTTGCGAGCTCCTACGAGCAGTACTTC

V gene: TRBV6-5
J gene: TRBJ1-1
D gene: NA
clone size: NA
CDR3 protein: CASSPPRGGLSEAFF
CDR3 DNA: TGTGCCAGCAGTCCCCCCCGGGGAGGATTGTCTGAAGCTTTCTTT

V gene: TRBV24-1
J gene: TRBJ2-7
D gene: TRBD2
clone size: NA
CDR3 protein: CATSEWTSGGSTYEQYF
CDR3 DNA: TGTGCCACCAGTGAATGGACTAGCGGGGGATCGACCTACGAGCAGTACTTC

V gene: TRBV5-1
J gene: TRBJ2-6
D gene: TRBD1
clone size: NA
CDR3 protein: CASSGTGFSGANVLTF
CDR3 DNA: TGCGCCAGCAGCGGGACAGGGTTCTCTGGGGCCAACGTCCTGACTTTC

V gene: TRBV30
J gene: TRBJ1-1
D gene: NA
clone size: NA
CDR3 protein: CAYKNTEAFF
CDR3 DNA: TGTGCCTACAAGAACACTGAAGCTTTCTTT

V gene: TRBV6-1
J gene: TRBJ2-7
D gene: TRBD1
clone size: few
CDR3 protein: CASSRAGTAYEQYF
CDR3 DNA: TGTGCCAGCAGTCGAGCCGGGACAGCCTACGAGCAGTACTTC

V gene: TRBV6-1
J gene: TRBJ1-4
D gene: TRBD1
clone size: NA
CDR3 protein: CASSGRQGGDEKLFF
CDR3 DNA: TGTGCCAGCAGTGGCCGACAGGGGGGCGATGAAAAACTGTTTTTT

V gene: TRBV12-3/TRBV12-4
J gene: TRBJ1-5
D gene: TRBD1
clone size: NA
CDR3 protein: CASSLSTGGWEPQHF
CDR3 DNA: TGTGCCAGCAGCCTTTCTACAGGGGGCTGGGAGCCCCAGCATTTT

V gene: TRBV4-2
J gene: TRBJ1-2
D gene: NA
clone size: NA
CDR3 protein: CASSQDGDTFSYYGYTF
CDR3 DNA: TGTGCCAGCAGCCAAGATGGGGACACCTTCTCCTACTATGGCTACACCTTC

V gene: TRBV5-1
J gene: TRBJ2-2
D gene: TRBD2
clone size: few
CDR3 protein: CASSSAGTTNTGELFF
CDR3 DNA: TGCGCCAGCAGCTCTGCCGGGACTACGAACACCGGGGAGCTGTTTTTT

V gene: TRBV4-3
J gene: TRBJ1-1
D gene: TRBD1
clone size: NA
CDR3 protein: CASSQDPSGTGAFF
CDR3 DNA: TGCGCCAGCAGCCAAGATCCCTCCGGGACAGGAGCTTTCTTT

V gene: TRBV7-2
J gene: TRBJ2-1
D gene: NA
clone size: few
CDR3 protein: CASSLDPSAGINEQFF
CDR3 DNA: TGTGCCAGCAGCTTAGACCCCTCCGCAGGGATCAATGAGCAGTTCTTC

V gene: TRBV18
J gene: TRBJ1-6
D gene: NA
clone size: NA
CDR3 protein: CASSPSYNSPLHF
CDR3 DNA: TGTGCCAGCTCACCCTCCTATAATTCACCCCTCCACTTT

V gene: TRBV19
J gene: TRBJ1-2
D gene: TRBD1
clone size: few
CDR3 protein: CASGQFRDRGYGYTF
CDR3 DNA: TGTGCCAGTGGACAATTCCGGGACAGGGGGTATGGCTACACCTTC

V gene: TRBV4-2
J gene: TRBJ2-3
D gene: TRBD2
clone size: NA
CDR3 protein: CASSQETSPIDTQYF
CDR3 DNA: TGTGCCAGCAGCCAAGAGACTAGCCCGATAGATACGCAGTATTTT

V gene: TRBV9
J gene: TRBJ1-5
D gene: NA
clone size: NA
CDR3 protein: CASSVGWNQPQHF
CDR3 DNA: TGTGCCAGCAGCGTAGGGTGGAATCAGCCCCAGCATTTT

V gene: TRBV12-3/TRBV12-4
J gene: TRBJ2-5
D gene: TRBD2
clone size: NA
CDR3 protein: CASKPSGVETQYF
CDR3 DNA: TGTGCCAGCAAGCCTAGCGGGGTGGAGACCCAGTACTTC

V gene: TRBV12-3/TRBV12-4
J gene: TRBJ1-5
D gene: TRBD1
clone size: few
CDR3 protein: CASSKRDRVSNQPQHF
CDR3 DNA: TGTGCCAGCAGTAAACGAGACAGGGTTAGCAATCAGCCCCAGCATTTT

V gene: TRBV18
J gene: TRBJ2-7
D gene: TRBD1
clone size: NA
CDR3 protein: CASSPSRPGQGSNEQYF
CDR3 DNA: TGTGCCAGCTCACCAAGCCGCCCGGGACAGGGGTCCAACGAGCAGTACTTC

V gene: TRBV15
J gene: TRBJ2-7
D gene: TRBD2
clone size: NA
CDR3 protein: CATSRDPGGADEQYF
CDR3 DNA: TGTGCCACCAGCAGAGATCCGGGGGGTGCGGACGAGCAGTACTTC

V gene: TRBV18
J gene: TRBJ1-1
D gene: NA
clone size: few
CDR3 protein: CASSPYGRVVNTEAFF
CDR3 DNA: TGTGCCAGCTCACCATATGGGAGGGTTGTGAACACTGAAGCTTTCTTT

V gene: TRBV7-9
J gene: TRBJ2-7
D gene: NA
clone size: few
CDR3 protein: CASSLAGDEQYF
CDR3 DNA: TGTGCCAGCAGCTTAGCGGGGGACGAGCAGTACTTC

V gene: TRBV6-1
J gene: TRBJ2-3
D gene: NA
clone size: once
CDR3 protein: CASSRESNQPQYF
CDR3 DNA: TGTGCCAGCAGCAGGGAAAGCAATCAGCCCCAGTATTTT

V gene: TRBV4-2
J gene: TRBJ2-3
D gene: TRBD2
clone size: NA
CDR3 protein: CASSQDLAGGPRPYF
CDR3 DNA: TGTGCCAGCAGCCAAGACCTAGCGGGGGGGCCGAGACCGTATTTT

V gene: TRBV9
J gene: TRBJ1-2
D gene: NA
clone size: NA
CDR3 protein: CASSICEADRTSYTF
CDR3 DNA: TGTGCCAGCAGCATATGCGAAGCCGACCGGACAAGCTACACCTTC

V gene: TRBV27
J gene: TRBJ2-1
D gene: NA
clone size: NA
CDR3 protein: CASSLWGSPGPGDEQFF
CDR3 DNA: TGTGCCAGCAGTTTATGGGGGTCCCCGGGTCCTGGGGATGAGCAGTTCTTC

V gene: TRBV28
J gene: TRBJ2-3
D gene: NA
clone size: once
CDR3 protein: CASSLGQGYTDTQYF
CDR3 DNA: TGTGCCAGCAGTTTGGGGCAGGGCTACACAGATACGCAGTATTTT

V gene: TRBV6-6
J gene: TRBJ1-2
D gene: NA
clone size: NA
CDR3 protein: CASRGGGQVGYTF
CDR3 DNA: TGTGCCAGCAGGGGCGGGGGGCAAGTTGGCTACACCTTC

V gene: TRBV3-1
J gene: TRBJ1-3
D gene: NA
clone size: once
CDR3 protein: CASSQVTGNTIYF
CDR3 DNA: TGTGCCAGCAGCCAAGTCACTGGAAACACCATATATTTT

V gene: TRBV5-1
J gene: TRBJ2-5
D gene: NA
clone size: NA
CDR3 protein: CASSLDAVIQETQYF
CDR3 DNA: TGCGCCAGCAGCTTGGACGCTGTAATACAAGAGACCCAGTACTTC

V gene: TRBV28
J gene: TRBJ1-5
D gene: NA
clone size: NA
CDR3 protein: CASSPHGGIQPQHF
CDR3 DNA: TGTGCCAGCAGTCCCCACGGAGGAATTCAGCCCCAGCATTTT

V gene: TRBV19
J gene: TRBJ1-1
D gene: TRBD1
clone size: NA
CDR3 protein: CASSARDRGWANTEAFF
CDR3 DNA: TGTGCCAGTAGTGCCCGGGACAGGGGGTGGGCGAACACTGAAGCTTTCTTT

V gene: TRBV21-1
J gene: TRBJ2-1
D gene: NA
clone size: few
CDR3 protein: CASSIGTSGLNNEQFF
CDR3 DNA: TGTGCCAGCAGCATTGGGACTAGCGGATTAAACAATGAGCAGTTCTTC

V gene: TRBV5-1
J gene: TRBJ2-2
D gene: NA
clone size: NA
CDR3 protein: CASSLSGRGYTGELFF
CDR3 DNA: TGCGCCAGCAGCTTGAGCGGCAGGGGATACACCGGGGAGCTGTTTTTT

V gene: TRBV7-2
J gene: TRBJ2-5
D gene: TRBD2
clone size: few
CDR3 protein: CASSLVGGGGETQYF
CDR3 DNA: TGTGCCAGCAGCTTAGTCGGTGGGGGGGGAGAGACCCAGTACTTC

V gene: TRBV5-1
J gene: TRBJ1-2
D gene: NA
clone size: NA
CDR3 protein: CASSLVPGQGGYTF
CDR3 DNA: TGCGCCAGCAGCTTGGTACCCGGGCAGGGGGGCTACACCTTC

V gene: TRBV4-3
J gene: TRBJ1-2
D gene: NA
clone size: few
CDR3 protein: CASSQEGLGPFYGYTF
CDR3 DNA: TGCGCCAGCAGCCAAGAAGGGCTGGGGCCATTCTATGGCTACACCTTC

V gene: TRBV7-9
J gene: TRBJ2-2
D gene: TRBD1
clone size: NA
CDR3 protein: CASSHRDRGTGELFF
CDR3 DNA: TGTGCCAGCAGCCACCGGGACAGGGGAACCGGGGAGCTGTTTTTT

V gene: TRBV20-1
J gene: TRBJ2-3
D gene: NA
clone size: NA
CDR3 protein: CSASRIEGTQYF
CDR3 DNA: TGCAGTGCTAGTAGAATAGAGGGTACGCAGTATTTT

V gene: TRBV7-3
J gene: TRBJ2-2
D gene: NA
clone size: NA
CDR3 protein: CASSRVPYVTAGELFF
CDR3 DNA: TGTGCCAGCAGCCGAGTGCCCTATGTTACGGCCGGGGAGCTGTTTTTT

V gene: TRBV28
J gene: TRBJ2-3
D gene: NA
clone size: NA
CDR3 protein: CASTWGGATDTQYF
CDR3 DNA: TGTGCCAGCACCTGGGGGGGGGCCACAGATACGCAGTATTTT

V gene: TRBV24-1
J gene: TRBJ2-1
D gene: NA
clone size: NA
CDR3 protein: CATSDPQGIYNEQFF
CDR3 DNA: TGTGCCACCAGTGATCCACAGGGAATATACAATGAGCAGTTCTTC

V gene: TRBV7-9
J gene: TRBJ1-1
D gene: NA
clone size: NA
CDR3 protein: CASSKEANTEAFF
CDR3 DNA: TGTGCCAGCAGCAAAGAGGCGAACACTGAAGCTTTCTTT

V gene: TRBV20-1
J gene: TRBJ2-5
D gene: TRBD2
clone size: NA
CDR3 protein: CSAHGLAGQETQYF
CDR3 DNA: TGCAGTGCCCACGGACTAGCGGGGCAAGAGACCCAGTACTTC

V gene: TRBV12-3/TRBV12-4
J gene: TRBJ1-4
D gene: NA
clone size: few
CDR3 protein: CASSPRHGNEKLFF
CDR3 DNA: TGTGCCAGCAGTCCGCGCCACGGAAATGAAAAACTGTTTTTT

V gene: TRBV5-5
J gene: TRBJ2-7
D gene: TRBD2
clone size: NA
CDR3 protein: CASSSRLAGVGYEQYF
CDR3 DNA: TGTGCCAGCAGCTCACGACTAGCGGGGGTTGGCTACGAGCAGTACTTC

V gene: TRBV3-1
J gene: TRBJ1-1
D gene: NA
clone size: NA
CDR3 protein: CASSPGTARAEAFF
CDR3 DNA: TGTGCCAGCAGCCCCGGGACCGCTCGGGCCGAAGCTTTCTTT

V gene: TRBV15
J gene: TRBJ2-3
D gene: NA
clone size: NA
CDR3 protein: CATSRGGISTDTQYF
CDR3 DNA: TGTGCCACCAGCAGAGGTGGTATTAGCACAGATACGCAGTATTTT